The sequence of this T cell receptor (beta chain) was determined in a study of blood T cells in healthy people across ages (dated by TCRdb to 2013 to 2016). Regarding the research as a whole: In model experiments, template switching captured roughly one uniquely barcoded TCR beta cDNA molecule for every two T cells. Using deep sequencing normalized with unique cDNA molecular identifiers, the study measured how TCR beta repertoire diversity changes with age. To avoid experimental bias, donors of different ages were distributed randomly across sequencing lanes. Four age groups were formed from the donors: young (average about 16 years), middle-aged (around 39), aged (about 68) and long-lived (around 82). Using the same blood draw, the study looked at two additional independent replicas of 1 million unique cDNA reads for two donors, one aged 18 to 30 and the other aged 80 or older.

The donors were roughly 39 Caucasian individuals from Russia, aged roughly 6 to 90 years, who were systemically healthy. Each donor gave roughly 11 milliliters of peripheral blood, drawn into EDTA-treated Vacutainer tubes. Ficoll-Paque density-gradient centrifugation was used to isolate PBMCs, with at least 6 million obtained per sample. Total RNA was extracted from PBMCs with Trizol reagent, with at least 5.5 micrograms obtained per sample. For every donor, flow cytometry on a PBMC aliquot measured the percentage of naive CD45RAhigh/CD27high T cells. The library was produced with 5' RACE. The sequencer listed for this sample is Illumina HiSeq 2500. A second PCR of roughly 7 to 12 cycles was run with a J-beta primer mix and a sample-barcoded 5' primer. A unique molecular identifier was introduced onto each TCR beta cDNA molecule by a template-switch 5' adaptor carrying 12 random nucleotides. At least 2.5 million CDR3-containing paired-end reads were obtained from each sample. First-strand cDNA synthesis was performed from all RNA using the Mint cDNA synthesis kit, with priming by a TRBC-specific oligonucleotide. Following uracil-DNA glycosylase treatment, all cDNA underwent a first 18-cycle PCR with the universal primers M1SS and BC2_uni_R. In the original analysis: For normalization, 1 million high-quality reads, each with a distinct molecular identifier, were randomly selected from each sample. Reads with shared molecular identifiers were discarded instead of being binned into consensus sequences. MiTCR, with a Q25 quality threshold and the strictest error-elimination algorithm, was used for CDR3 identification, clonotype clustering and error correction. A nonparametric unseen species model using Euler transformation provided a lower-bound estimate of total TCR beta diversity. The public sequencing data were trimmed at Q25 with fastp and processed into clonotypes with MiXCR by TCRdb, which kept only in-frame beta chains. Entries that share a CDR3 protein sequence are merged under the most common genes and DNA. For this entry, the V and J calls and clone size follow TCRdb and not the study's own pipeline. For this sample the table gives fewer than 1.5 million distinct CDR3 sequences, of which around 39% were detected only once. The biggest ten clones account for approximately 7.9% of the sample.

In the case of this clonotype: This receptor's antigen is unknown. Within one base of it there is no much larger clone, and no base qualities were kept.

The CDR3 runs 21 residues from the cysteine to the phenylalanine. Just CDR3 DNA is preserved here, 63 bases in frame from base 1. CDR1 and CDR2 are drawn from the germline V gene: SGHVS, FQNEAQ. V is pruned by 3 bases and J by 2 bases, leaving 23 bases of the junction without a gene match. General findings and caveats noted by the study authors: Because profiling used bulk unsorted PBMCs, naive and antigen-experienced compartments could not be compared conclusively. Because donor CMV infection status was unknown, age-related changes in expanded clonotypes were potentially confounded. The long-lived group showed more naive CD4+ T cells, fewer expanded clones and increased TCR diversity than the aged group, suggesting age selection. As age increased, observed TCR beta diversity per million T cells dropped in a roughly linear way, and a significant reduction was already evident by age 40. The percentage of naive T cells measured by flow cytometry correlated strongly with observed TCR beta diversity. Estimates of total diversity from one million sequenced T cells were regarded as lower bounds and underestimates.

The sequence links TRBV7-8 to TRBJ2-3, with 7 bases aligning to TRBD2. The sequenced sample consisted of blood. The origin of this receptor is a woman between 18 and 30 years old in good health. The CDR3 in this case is CASSFPSPLAVNRTFTDTQYF. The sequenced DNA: TGTGCCAGCAGCTTCCCCTCTCCCCTAGCGGTGAACCGGACTTTCACAGATACGCAGTATTTT.